The 28 T cell receptor beta chains listed next were all sequenced from one sample in a study of blood T cells in healthy people across ages. A second PCR, run for about 7 to 11 cycles, used a sample-barcoded 5' primer plus a J-beta primer mix. One entry per CDR3 protein, called by TCRdb with MiXCR from the 5' RACE reads. The repertoire includes around 690,000 distinct CDR3 sequences, under 70% of them detected once, and about two fifths sits in the top ten. Input material: blood. Receptors were obtained from a man aged 60-69 years in good health.

This rearrangement joins TRBV5-4 to TRBJ1-1, with D possibly being TRBD1 (6 bases). This CDR3 has 16 amino acids. Trimming left V 3 bases short and J 4 bases short, with 19 bases between. Germline V gene sequence: CDR1 SGHNT, CDR2 YYREEE (reference sequence). DNA of the CDR3: TGTGCCAGCAGCTCCGGAGGCAGGGGAACGGGCACTGAAGCTTTCTTT. It encodes CASSSGGRGTGTEAFF.

The chain links TRBV20-1 to TRBJ2-5; D is perhaps TRBD2 (6 bases). Germline CDR1 DFQATT, CDR2 SNEGSKA (reference sequence). The CDR3 sequence is 11 residues long. V lost 8 bases, J lost 11 bases, and 18 bases lay in between. CDR3 bases: TGCAGTCAGGGTTCGGGCGGGGCGCAGTACTTC. Its translation: CSQGSGGAQYF.

The V and J genes are TRBV6-2 or TRBV6-3 and TRBJ2-1; 11 bases line up with TRBD2. The trim removed 7 bases at V and 15 bases at J, leaving 8 bases unmatched. This CDR3 is 12 amino acids long. The germline V gene encodes CDR1 MNHEY and CDR2 SVGEGT. CDR3 DNA: TGTGCCAGCATGGATCTAGCGGGGGGTAGGTTCTTC. Protein sequence: CASMDLAGGRFF.

This clonotype was detected only a few times. This rearrangement joins TRBV12-3 or TRBV12-4 to TRBJ2-5, with 7 nucleotides matching TRBD1. The ends lost 6 bases at V and 4 bases at J; junction bases unmatched: 5. The CDR3 runs to 13 residues. The CDR3 bases are TGTGCCAGCAGCCCAGGGACAGTAGAGACCCAGTACTTC. The encoded protein is CASSPGTVETQYF.

Worth noting for this clonotype: Sequence at one end of the junction differs from germline and may be a read error. This chain uses TRBV7-2 with TRBJ1-6, with a tentative D call TRBD1 (5 bases). Germline-derived CDR1 and CDR2 are SGHTA and FQGNSA. The CDR3 contains 15 residues. As DNA, the CDR3 is TGTGTCAGCTCCACCCCCGGGGGAGGTAATTCACCCCTCCACTTT. Translation gives CVSSTPGGGNSPLHF.

This clonotype appeared a few times. The chain recombines TRBV7-9 with TRBJ1-1; TRBD1 matches at 9 bases. J was trimmed by 8 bases and V by 5 bases; bases with no gene match: 6. Germline values: CDR1 SEHNR, CDR2 FQNEAQ (reference sequence). The CDR3 runs 13 residues. The CDR3 nucleotides read TGTGCCAGCAGCAACCGGGACAGGGAAGAAGCTTTCTTT. Protein product: CASSNRDREEAFF.

V usage is TRBV20-1 and J usage is TRBJ2-7, with a tentative D call TRBD2 (6 bases). The V and J ends lost 5 bases and 2 bases respectively, with 7 bases between them. The germline V gene encodes CDR1 DFQATT and CDR2 SNEGSKA (reference sequence). This CDR3 spans 11 amino acids. CDR3 sequence: CSARETYEQYF. The CDR3 DNA reads as TGCAGTGCTCGGGAGACCTACGAGCAGTACTTC.

The chain has TRBV6-1 and TRBJ2-3; 7 positions match TRBD1. This CDR3 is 16 amino acids long. Trimming removed 3 bases from V and 2 bases from J; junction bases left unmatched: 8. Per germline, CDR1 MNHNS and CDR2 SASEGT. CDR3 sequence (DNA): TGTGCCAGCAGTGAGCCCGGACAGGAGTACACAGATACGCAGTATTTT. Its translation: CASSEPGQEYTDTQYF.

The sample holds a few counts of this clonotype. The chain carries TRBV6-5 and TRBJ1-4; the match to TRBD1 covers 8 bases. This CDR3 has 16 amino acids. Trimming removed 5 bases from V and 4 bases from J; junction bases left unmatched: 9. Per the germline V gene, CDR1 is MNHEY and CDR2 is SVGAGI. CDR3 loop: CASSPRTGRLNEKLFF. CDR3 coding DNA: TGTGCCAGCAGTCCCCGGACAGGGAGACTTAATGAAAAACTGTTTTTT.

J is TRBJ2-4 and V is TRBV6-1; a weak D match, TRBD1 (5 bases). V dropped 5 bases and J dropped 0 bases, with 11 bases sitting between them. The CDR3 has 15 residues. Germline lookup yields CDR1 MNHNS and CDR2 SASEGT. The CDR3 DNA reads TGTGCCAGCAGTACCCCCCAGGGAGCCAAAAACATTCAGTACTTC. Translated: CASSTPQGAKNIQYF.

The chain uses TRBV7-2 and TRBJ2-3; D unclear. In germline, CDR1 is SGHTA, CDR2 FQGNSA. This CDR3 region has 13 residues. V lost 2 bases and J 3 bases, leaving 6 bases between the germline ends. The CDR3 sequence is CASSLYRTDTQYF. CDR3 DNA sequence: TGTGCCAGCAGCTTATACCGTACAGATACGCAGTATTTT.

This clonotype has only a few counts. The chain combines TRBV3-1 with TRBJ2-7; D is unclear. Gene TRBJ2-5 matches the end of the DNA better, so the J call may be wrong. This CDR3 comprises 15 residues. Per the germline V gene, CDR1 is LGHDT and CDR2 is YNNKEL (reference sequence). The CDR3 reads CASSQEYPKRETQYF. The CDR3 DNA follows: TGTGCCAGCAGCCAAGAATACCCCAAAAGGGAGACCCAGTACTTC.

CDR3 region: CASSQVFLGLAGDSRGDEQFF. The CDR3 DNA reads TGTGCCAGCAGCCAGGTTTTCTTAGGGCTAGCGGGGGACTCGAGGGGGGATGAGCAGTTCTTC. The rearrangement joins TRBV4-2 to TRBJ2-1; 10 bases agree with TRBD2. This CDR3 region has 21 residues. Looked up from germline, CDR1 is LGHNA and CDR2 is YNFKEQ. V lost 3 bases, J lost 8 bases, and 25 bases stayed unmatched.

The rearrangement joins TRBV7-2 to TRBJ2-1; TRBD2 aligns across 7 bases. Germline lookup yields CDR1 SGHTA and CDR2 FQGNSA. The trim removed 5 bases at V and 3 bases at J, leaving 7 bases unmatched. The CDR3 contains 15 residues. Here the CDR3 reads CASSRWAGDYNEQFF. In nucleotides, the CDR3 is TGTGCCAGCAGCCGGTGGGCGGGGGACTACAATGAGCAGTTCTTC.

The chain is built from TRBV7-9 and TRBJ2-1, with D possibly TRBD1 on 6 matching bases. Matching the DNA end better, TRBJ2-7 makes the J call doubtful. The germline CDR1 and CDR2 sequences are SEHNR and FQNEAQ (reference sequence). The CDR3 contains 14 residues. The CDR3 DNA follows: TGTGCCAGCAGCCGGGGCAGGGGTTCATACGAGCAGTACTTC. It translates to CASSRGRGSYEQYF.

This clonotype was seen only a few times. The gene calls are TRBV20-1 and TRBJ2-5; D may be TRBD2 (6 bases). The CDR3 extends over 15 amino acids. Germline CDR1 and CDR2: DFQATT and SNEGSKA (reference sequence). Trimming stripped 5 bases from V and 0 bases from J, with 16 bases between. The CDR3 DNA reads TGCAGTGCTGCTGCCGGGGGAGCGTACCAAGAGACCCAGTACTTC. Its protein is CSAAAGGAYQETQYF.

CDR3 protein: CASSYGVRDYGYTF. Here the CDR3 DNA reads TGTGCCAGCAGTTACGGTGTCAGGGACTATGGCTACACCTTC. This sequence joins TRBV6-5 and TRBJ1-2, with D perhaps TRBD1 (5 bases). This CDR3 contains 14 residues. Trimming took 2 bases from V and 3 from J, leaving 10 bases between them. Germline CDR1 MNHEY, CDR2 SVGAGI.

This rearrangement joins TRBV27 to TRBJ1-2, with TRBD1 identical over 7 bases. Germline CDR1 and CDR2: MNHEY and SMNVEV (reference sequence). Germline trimming cut 8 bases from V and 7 bases from J; bases unmatched to any gene: 13. This CDR3 has 14 amino acids. CDR3 in DNA: TGTGCCAGCGGACTTCCACAGGGGCTAGGTGGCTACACCTTC. Its translation: CASGLPQGLGGYTF.

The chain recombines TRBV6-6 with TRBJ2-1; D gene ambiguous. There are 13 residues in the CDR3. The germline V and J ends were trimmed by 6 bases and 5 bases, with 11 bases remaining between them. Germline CDR1 and CDR2: MNHNY and SVGAGI (reference sequence). The CDR3, as DNA: TGTGCCAGCAGCGACGAATGGAACAATGAGCAGTTCTTC. Its protein product is CASSDEWNNEQFF.

CDR3 in DNA: TGTGCCACCAGCAGAGATCGGCAGGGTGTTAACACAGATACGCAGTATTTT. Amino acid sequence: CATSRDRQGVNTDTQYF. V usage is TRBV15 and J usage is TRBJ2-3; a weak D match, TRBD1 (5 bases). V gave up 0 bases and J gave up 2 bases, with 15 bases separating them. Germline CDR1 is LNHNV and CDR2 is YYDKDF (reference sequence). CDR3 size: 17 residues. Variable domain in full (rest from reference TRBV15 and TRBJ2-3): DAMVIQNPRYQVTQFGKPVTLSCSQTLNHNVMYWYQQKSSQAPKLLFHYYDKDFNNEADTPDNFQSRRPNTSFCFLDIRSPGLGDTAMYLCATSRDRQGVNTDTQYFGPGTRLTVL.

The CDR3 is CSAVHSGQGGSPLHF. Here the CDR3 DNA reads TGCAGTGCTGTCCACAGTGGACAGGGAGGTTCACCCCTCCACTTT. The gene calls are TRBV20-1 and TRBJ1-6, with TRBD1 matching over 8 bases. The CDR3 extends over 15 amino acids. Germline V lookup: CDR1 DFQATT, CDR2 SNEGSKA (reference sequence). With 5 bases clipped from V and 9 bases from J, the junction kept 12 bases outside the gene matches.

In the case of this clonotype: A much more abundant neighbour one base away suggests this may be a read error. The chain employs TRBV4-1 and TRBJ2-1; possibly TRBD1 for D (6 bases). Trimming took off 5 bases at V and 5 bases at J, with 16 bases between the two ends. Germline V gives CDR1 MGHRA, CDR2 YSYEKL. This CDR3 is built from 15 residues. Here the CDR3 reads CASSWTVVGDNEQFF. The CDR3 DNA follows: TGCGCCAGCAGCTGGACAGTCGTTGGGGACAATGAGCAGTTCTTC.

This clonotype was counted between two and nine times. The rearrangement links TRBV12-3 or TRBV12-4 to TRBJ2-4; 9 bases fit TRBD2. This CDR3 region has 15 residues. The trim removed 3 bases at V and 13 bases at J, leaving 13 bases unmatched. The CDR3 is CASSFRAGGSLGQYF. The DNA for the CDR3 is TGTGCCAGCAGTTTTCGAGCGGGGGGTTCTCTTGGGCAGTACTTC.

Only a few counts were recorded for this clonotype. The chain carries TRBV7-9 and TRBJ2-1, with 8 bases identical to TRBD1. Germline loops: CDR1 SEHNR, CDR2 FQNEAQ (reference sequence). This CDR3 has 13 amino acids. The V and J ends lost 3 bases and 7 bases, in that order; junction bases with no gene match: 2. CDR3 DNA sequence: TGTGCCAGCAGCTTTAACAGGGGGAATGAGCAGTTCTTC. The encoded protein is CASSFNRGNEQFF.

The chain carries TRBV3-1 and TRBJ2-5; 15 bases match TRBD2. From germline, CDR1 is LGHDT and CDR2 YNNKEL (reference sequence). V lost 4 bases, J lost 4 bases, and 4 bases stayed unmatched. CDR3 size: 16 residues. This CDR3 is CASSRGTSGGPETQYF. CDR3 nucleotides: TGTGCCAGCAGCCGCGGGACTAGCGGGGGGCCAGAGACCCAGTACTTC.

The V gene is TRBV7-2, the J gene TRBJ2-7; TRBD1 aligns across 10 bases. This CDR3 is 15 amino acids long. Trimming cost V 5 bases and J 5 bases; bases outside gene matches: 9. CDR1 and CDR2 (germline): SGHTA, FQGNSA. CDR3 in DNA: TGTGCCAGCAGCCCGTGGACAGGGGGGCCCGACGAGCAGTACTTC. Amino acid sequence: CASSPWTGGPDEQYF.

This clonotype appeared a few times. The genes are TRBV20-1 and TRBJ2-3; 12 bases agree with TRBD2. Germline CDR1 DFQATT, CDR2 SNEGSKA (reference sequence). CDR3 length equals 15 residues. Trimming at V came to 2 bases and at J to 6 bases, leaving 6 bases not matched to a gene. This chain's CDR3 is CSARLAGGIGDTQYF. DNA of the CDR3: TGCAGTGCTAGACTAGCGGGGGGGATTGGGGATACGCAGTATTTT.

DNA of the CDR3: TGTGCCAGCTCACCACGGGGGACAGAGGGCACAGATACGCAGTATTTT. Translation: CASSPRGTEGTDTQYF. The chain links TRBV18 to TRBJ2-3, with 7 positions matching TRBD1. CDR3 size: 16 residues. Germline CDR1 is KGHSH and CDR2 is LQKENI. The V segment lost 1 base and the J segment 1 base; nucleotides outside the gene matches: 5.